These 29 T cell receptor beta chains originate from one sample sequenced in a study of T cells after yellow fever vaccination. TCRdb passed the 5' RACE reads through MiXCR, listing each CDR3 protein once. The sample has some 120,000 distinct CDR3 sequences; 7.4% are singletons. Specimen: CD4+ T cells sorted from PBMCs, collected about 10 days after the first yellow fever vaccination. These receptors were obtained from a man younger than 35 who received the YFV17D yellow fever vaccine.

This clonotype occurred many times. This chain connects TRBV18 to TRBJ2-6; no reliable D call. The CDR3 is made up of 12 amino acids. Germline V gene data show CDR1 as KGHSH and CDR2 as LQKENI. Trimming stripped 8 bases from V and 0 bases from J, with 2 bases between. The CDR3 reads CASSSGANVLTF. The CDR3 coding sequence is TGTGCCAGCAGCTCTGGGGCCAACGTCCTGACTTTC. Based on the CDR3 plus reference TRBV18 and TRBJ2-6, the full variable domain is NAGVMQNPRHLVRRRGQEARLRCSPMKGHSHVYWYRQLPEEGLKFMVYLQKENIIDESGMPKERFSAEFPKEGPSILRIQQVVRGDSAAYFCASSSGANVLTFGAGSRLTVL.

Turning to this clonotype: This may arise from a read error, as a much more abundant clone is one base away. The chain uses TRBV20-1 and TRBJ1-5, with a possible D match to TRBD1 (6 bases). This CDR3 has 10 residues. Trimming took 3 bases from V and 11 from J, leaving 8 bases between them. CDR1 and CDR2 from the germline V gene are DFQATT and SNEGSKA (reference sequence). CDR3: CSARDSAQHF. DNA of the CDR3: TGCAGTGCTAGGGACAGCGCCCAGCATTTT.

Many counts were recorded for this clonotype. This chain uses TRBV4-1 with TRBJ2-1; D perhaps matches TRBD2 (5 bases). Germline assignment: CDR1 MGHRA and CDR2 YSYEKL. The CDR3 has 15 amino acids. V lost 0 bases and J lost 1, with 7 bases in between. The DNA for the CDR3 is TGCGCCAGCAGCCAAGATGAGGGATCCTACAATGAGCAGTTCTTC. Translated: CASSQDEGSYNEQFF.

In this sample, this clonotype turned up many times. This rearrangement joins TRBV4-3 to TRBJ2-2; TRBD1 matches 9 bases. The CDR3 is made up of 17 amino acids. The trim removed 1 base at V and 1 base at J, leaving 4 bases unmatched. CDR1 is LGHNA, CDR2 YSLEER, per germline. The CDR3 sequence: CASSQVWGQGNTGELFF. CDR3 sequence (DNA): TGCGCCAGCAGCCAAGTGTGGGGACAGGGGAACACCGGGGAGCTGTTTTTT.

There are many counts of this clonotype. V is TRBV12-3 or TRBV12-4 and J is TRBJ2-7, with TRBD1 matching over 8 bases. V was clipped by 5 bases and J by 6 bases; unmatched bases: 9. CDR3 length equals 14 residues. CDR3 in DNA: TGTGCCAGCAGTCGATACGGGACAGGCGGCGAGCAGTACGTC. Translating it yields CASSRYGTGGEQYV.

This clonotype showed up many times. V gene TRBV6-6 combines with J gene TRBJ1-5; D perhaps matches TRBD1 (6 bases). This CDR3 contains 13 residues. V lost 8 bases and J 5 bases, leaving 13 bases between the germline ends. Germline CDR1 and CDR2: MNHNY and SVGAGI (reference sequence). This CDR3 is CASSTGLYQPQHF. DNA for the CDR3: TGTGCCAGCTCCACAGGGTTATATCAGCCCCAGCATTTT.

In this sample, this clonotype turned up many times. V gene TRBV4-3 combines with J gene TRBJ2-2; D ambiguous. V lost 0 bases, J lost 5 bases, and 4 bases lay in between. CDR3 size: 13 residues. Germline V gives CDR1 LGHNA, CDR2 YSLEER. Written as DNA, the CDR3 is TGCGCCAGCAGCCAAGATCCTACCGGGGAGCTGTTTTTT. This gives the protein CASSQDPTGELFF.

This clonotype was seen repeatedly, ten times or more. This chain joins TRBV20-1 and TRBJ1-1; no definite D call. This CDR3 has 13 residues. Germline V gene data show CDR1 as DFQATT and CDR2 as SNEGSKA (reference sequence). Trimming removed 1 base at V and 0 bases at J, with 6 bases between. The DNA for the CDR3 is TGCAGTGCTAGAGTGGACCTGAACACTGAAGCTTTCTTT. It is translated as CSARVDLNTEAFF.

This clonotype was detected ten times or more. The J gene is TRBJ1-3, the V gene TRBV6-1; no reliable D call. The germline CDR1 and CDR2 sequences are MNHNS and SASEGT. The length of the CDR3 is 13 residues. V lost 5 bases and J lost 1, with 6 bases in between. The CDR3 is CASSPVSGNTIYF. The CDR3 DNA sequence: TGTGCCAGCAGTCCCGTATCTGGAAACACCATATATTTT.

This clonotype was recorded many times. The chain joins TRBV4-3 to TRBJ2-1, with TRBD2 matching 12 bases. The J segment lost 6 bases and the V segment lost 3 bases, leaving 9 bases of the junction unmatched. The CDR3 runs 17 residues. In germline, CDR1 is LGHNA, CDR2 YSLEER. CDR3 residues: CASSQSPLAGGFNEQFF. CDR3 bases: TGCGCCAGCAGCCAGTCGCCTCTAGCGGGGGGGTTCAATGAGCAGTTCTTC.

At least ten counts were recorded for this clonotype. The genes are TRBV5-1 and TRBJ2-1; TRBD1 might be the D (6 bases). Germline loops: CDR1 SGHRS, CDR2 YFSETQ. The CDR3 has 14 amino acids. The ends were cut back, 3 bases at V and 7 bases at J, with 14 bases in the middle. The CDR3, as DNA: TGCGCCAGCAGCTCAGGGACAACATTAAATGAGCAGTTCTTC. This sequence encodes CASSSGTTLNEQFF.

This clonotype was observed at least ten times. The chain recombines TRBV7-2 with TRBJ1-6; D gene ambiguous. CDR1 SGHTA and CDR2 FQGNSA come from the germline V gene. The V and J ends lost 0 bases and 6 bases respectively, with 9 bases between them. CDR3 length: 15 residues. The CDR3 nucleotides read TGTGCCAGCAGCTTAGCCGCACGGACTAATTCACCCCTCCACTTT. Translated, it gives CASSLAARTNSPLHF.

This clonotype was seen more than once but under ten times. This rearrangement joins TRBV9 to TRBJ2-3; 12 positions match TRBD2. CDR3 size: 20 residues. Trimming removed 4 bases from V and 1 base from J; junction bases left unmatched: 16. Germline lookup yields CDR1 SGDLS and CDR2 YYNGEE. The DNA of the CDR3 is TGTGCCAGCAGCCCCAGGCTAGCGGGGGGGTCCTTTTCCCGCACAGATACGCAGTATTTT. Translation gives CASSPRLAGGSFSRTDTQYF. The full variable domain, its missing parts supplied by reference TRBV9 and TRBJ2-3, is DSGVTQTPKHLITATGQRVTLRCSPRSGDLSVYWYQQSLDQGLQFLIQYYNGEERAKGNILERFSAQQFPDLHSELNLSSLELGDSALYFCASSPRLAGGSFSRTDTQYFGPGTRLTVL.

This clonotype was picked up many times. The J gene is TRBJ1-5, the V gene TRBV7-2, with a weak D call TRBD1 (5 bases). CDR3 length equals 13 residues. Trimming cost V 4 bases and J 7 bases, with 11 bases left between them. Germline loops: CDR1 SGHTA, CDR2 FQGNSA. As DNA, the CDR3 is TGTGCCAGCAGCTACGGGGGGGAGCAGCCCCAGCATTTT. It translates to CASSYGGEQPQHF. Using reference TRBV7-2 and TRBJ1-5 for the parts outside the CDR3, the full variable domain is GAGVSQSPSNKVTEKGKDVELRCDPISGHTALYWYRQSLGQGLEFLIYFQGNSAPDKSGLPSDRFSAERTGGSVSTLTIQRTQQEDSAVYLCASSYGGEQPQHFGDGTRLSIL.

In its sample, this clonotype was seen many times. This chain uses TRBV5-1 with TRBJ2-3; TRBD2 agrees at 11 bases. With V trimmed by 4 bases and J by 3 bases, 4 bases remained unmatched. CDR3 length equals 15 residues. Per germline, CDR1 SGHRS and CDR2 YFSETQ. CDR3 bases: TGCGCCAGCAGCCTGGGACTAGCGGAGACAGATACGCAGTATTTT. It yields the protein CASSLGLAETDTQYF.

This clonotype appeared many times. This chain connects TRBV10-3 to TRBJ2-7, with D perhaps matching TRBD2 (5 bases). The CDR3 contains 13 residues. CDR1 is ENHRY, CDR2 SYGVKD, per germline. The V and J ends lost 9 bases and 3 bases respectively, with 15 bases between them. The CDR3 here is CAMSPGKDYEQYV. The CDR3 DNA reads as TGTGCCATGAGCCCGGGAAAAGACTACGAGCAGTACGTC.

This clonotype has a count of ten or more. The genes are TRBV5-6 and TRBJ2-2, with 10 positions matching TRBD2. The CDR3 covers 16 residues. Germline V gene data show CDR1 as SGHDT and CDR2 as YYEEEE. V lost 1 base to trimming and J lost 6 bases; unmatched junction nucleotides: 6. As DNA, the CDR3 is TGTGCCAGCAGCTTGTGGCTAGCGGGGGACGCCGGGGAGCTGTTTTTT. Residues: CASSLWLAGDAGELFF.

CDR3 DNA sequence: TGTGCCAGCAGCCCAACCGGGACAGGGACCTATGGCTACACCTTC. This translates into CASSPTGTGTYGYTF. V and J are TRBV5-5 and TRBJ1-2; 9 bases map to TRBD1. The CDR3 length is 15 residues. Per the germline V gene, CDR1 is SGHKS and CDR2 is YYEKEE (reference sequence). V lost 4 bases to trimming and J lost 4 bases; unmatched junction nucleotides: 8.

Concerning this clonotype itself: One junction end does not reproduce the germline sequence, and a read error may be involved. The chain couples TRBV3-1 to TRBJ1-4, with a tentative D call TRBD1 (5 bases). The CDR3 runs to 15 residues. Germline CDR1 is LGHDT and CDR2 is YNNKEL (reference sequence). The CDR3 nucleotides read TGTGCCACCAGCCAAGTGGGGGCAACTAATGAAAAACTGTTTTTT. Translation gives CATSQVGATNEKLFF. Full variable domain (rest looked up from reference TRBV3-1 and TRBJ1-4): DTAVSQTPKYLVTQMGNDKSIKCEQNLGHDTMYWYKQDSKKFLKIMFSYNNKELIINETVPNRFSPKSPDKAHLNLHINSLELGDSAVYFCATSQVGATNEKLFFGSGTQLSVL.

This clonotype was found many times. This chain connects TRBV11-2 to TRBJ2-5; possible D gene TRBD2, 6 bases. Germline loops: CDR1 SGHAT, CDR2 FQNNGV. The CDR3 spans 12 residues. Trimming removed 10 bases from V and 10 bases from J, with 19 bases in between. CDR3 region: CATSGEVGVQYF. The CDR3 DNA reads as TGTGCCACCAGTGGGGAGGTAGGGGTCCAGTACTTC.

This clonotype was detected a few times. This is likely a read error, given that the CDR3 carries no conserved phenylalanine or tryptophan at its end. The gene calls are TRBV7-8 and TRBJ1-5; the match to TRBD1 covers 10 bases. The CDR3 runs to 15 residues. Germline V lookup: CDR1 SGHVS, CDR2 FQNEAQ. Trimming took 4 bases from V and 1 from J; bases not matched to a gene: 1. The CDR3 DNA reads TGTGCCAGCAGCTGGGGACAGGGGAGCAATCAGCCCCAGCATCTT. This sequence encodes CASSWGQGSNQPQHL.

This clonotype was counted many times. This chain joins TRBV4-3 and TRBJ2-1, with a tentative D call TRBD1 (7 bases). V lost 2 bases and J 4 bases, leaving 12 bases between the germline ends. CDR3 length: 15 residues. Germline V gene lookup returns CDR1 LGHNA and CDR2 YSLEER. The CDR3 is CASSQHQGGYNEQFF. CDR3 in DNA: TGCGCCAGCAGCCAACACCAGGGGGGATACAATGAGCAGTTCTTC.

Concerning this clonotype: This may be a read error: a much more frequent sequence differs by one nucleotide. The chain is built from TRBV9 and TRBJ2-5; 9 bases are shared with TRBD2. V dropped 4 bases and J dropped 4; count of bases not matched to a gene: 5. The germline gives CDR1 SGDLS, CDR2 YYNGEE. The CDR3 totals 14 residues. The CDR3 is CASSLFSGGETQYF. The CDR3 nucleotides are TGTGCCAGCAGCTTATTTAGCGGGGGAGAGACCCAGTACTTC.

This clonotype was found a few times. The junction does not match germline at one end; this may be a read error. This sequence joins TRBV4-2 and TRBJ2-4; 7 bases line up with TRBD2. This CDR3 has 18 amino acids. The germline V gene has CDR1 LGHNA and CDR2 YNFKEQ. This CDR3 is CASSQEGRASLAKNIQYF. The CDR3 DNA is TGTGCCAGCAGCCAGGAAGGGAGGGCGTCTCTAGCCAAAAACATTCAGTATTTC.

In its sample, this clonotype was seen many times. The gene calls are TRBV6-1 and TRBJ1-1, with D possibly TRBD1 on 6 matching bases. Looked up from germline, CDR1 is MNHNS and CDR2 is SASEGT. With 3 bases removed from V and 2 bases from J, the gap between germline ends came to 7 bases. The CDR3 has 13 amino acids. The DNA for the CDR3 is TGTGCCAGCAGTGACAGGGGCAACACTGAAGCTTTCTTT. It is translated as CASSDRGNTEAFF.

This clonotype was picked up one time. With a much larger clone just one base away, this may be a read error. The V and J genes are TRBV12-3 or TRBV12-4 and TRBJ2-3; tentative D call: TRBD2 (5 bases). The CDR3 runs 17 residues. Trimming pared 6 bases from V and 4 bases from J, leaving 23 bases between. CDR3 region: CASSPGRGKRKSDTQYF. The CDR3 DNA sequence: TGTGCCAGCAGCCCGGGTCGGGGAAAGCGCAAGTCAGATACGCAGTATTTT.

This clonotype was observed a single time. This sequence may be a read error, since a much larger clone differs from it by one base. The chain employs TRBV4-1 and TRBJ2-7; D possibly matches TRBD1 or TRBD2 (5 bases each). Germline V CDR1 and CDR2: MGHRA, YSYEKL. The CDR3 extends over 12 amino acids. CDR3 nucleotides: TGCGCCAGCACCCAATGGGGGTACGAGCAGTACTTC. It is translated as CASTQWGYEQYF.

A remark on this clonotype: A read error may be the cause here, since a much bigger clone is one base away. The V and J genes are TRBV7-3 and TRBJ2-2; either TRBD1 or TRBD2 may supply D (5 bases each). The germline gives CDR1 SGHTA, CDR2 FQGTGA. The CDR3 has 15 amino acids. CDR3: CASSLIPGNTGELLF. For the CDR3, the DNA is TGTGCCAGCAGCTTAATCCCAGGGAACACCGGGGAGCTGCTTTTT.

The table lists this clonotype with many counts. V gene TRBV5-1 combines with J gene TRBJ2-2, with D perhaps assigned TRBD1 or TRBD2 (5 bases each). This CDR3 comprises 13 residues. Deletions cut 7 bases from V and 7 bases from J, with 14 bases between. CDR1 SGHRS and CDR2 YFSETQ come from the germline V gene. The CDR3 nucleotides are TGCGCCAGCGGGGGACGAGCGGTCGGGGAGCTGTTTTTT. It encodes CASGGRAVGELFF.